This T cell receptor (beta chain) emerged from a study of cytomegalovirus exposure and HLA in healthy donors. Notes on the study in general: Donor immune exposure was known only as CMV serostatus. A list of 150 to 200 TCR beta chains associated with cytomegalovirus was given.

This CDR3 spans 14 amino acids. CDR1 is MNHEY and CDR2 is SVGAGI in the germline V gene. V lost 0 bases and J 5 bases, leaving 8 bases between the germline ends. A multiplex PCR was run with 60 Vbeta primers and 13 Jbeta primers. Clones were read by immunoSEQ multiplex PCR, and TCRdb kept only the in-frame ones, dropping some. The sample comprises about 150,000 clones, about 80% of which are singletons, and 9.5% to 15% rests with the top ten. Notes on this clone: Its antigen is unknown.

The receptor's source is a young man in good health and CMV-seropositive. The sample consisted of PBMCs. This chain joins TRBV6-5 and TRBJ2-1; D is possibly TRBD2 (6 bases). CDR3 DNA: TGTGCCAGCAGTTACTCTGGAGGGCACAATGAGCAGTTCTTC. It is translated as CASSYSGGHNEQFF.